This is a list of T cell receptor beta chains from one sample in a study of T cell clones after liver transplantation. Using immunoSEQ multiplex PCR, the repertoire was profiled, and TCRdb retains in-frame clones only, with some absent. The table lists around 80,000 clones, roughly 80% of them singletons. The source was CD4+ T cells from blood, collected 46 months after liver transplant. The receptors here all came from a human patient who received a liver transplant. Some of the T cells may derive from the graft donor. The CDR3 runs from the conserved cysteine through the conserved F or W. D genes are given only for firm matches. Clone sizes are given selectively: once, few, many, or a class where the clone is expanded.

j_call,d_call,v_call,clone_size,cdr3_aa,cdr3_nt
TRBJ1-4,.,TRBV27,.,CASSPDRSEKLFF,TGTGCCAGCAGTCCCGACAGGTCTGAAAAACTGTTTTTT
TRBJ1-2,.,TRBV11-2,.,CASSSTGAYGYTF,TGTGCCAGCAGCTCGACAGGAGCCTATGGCTACACCTTC
TRBJ1-1,.,TRBV28,.,CASSPTSTEAFF,TGTGCCAGCAGTCCAACCTCCACTGAAGCTTTCTTT
TRBJ2-1,.,TRBV5-8,.,CASTKVQRYNEQFF,TGTGCCAGCACCAAGGTACAGCGGTACAATGAGCAGTTCTTC
TRBJ1-2,TRBD1,TRBV11-2,.,CASSLNRGRDGYTF,TGTGCCAGCAGCCTAAACAGGGGGCGCGATGGCTACACCTTC
TRBJ2-1,.,TRBV28,.,CASSSLAESNYNEQFF,TGTGCCAGCAGTTCCTTAGCGGAATCAAACTACAATGAGCAGTTCTTC
TRBJ1-5,.,TRBV6-1,few,CASIPPGNQPQHF,TGTGCCAGCATCCCCCCAGGCAATCAGCCCCAGCATTTT
TRBJ1-1,.,TRBV11-2,.,CASRWTEGGAFF,TGTGCCAGCAGATGGACCGAAGGGGGAGCTTTCTTT
TRBJ1-5,.,TRBV7-2,.,CASSGGSGGNQPQHF,TGTGCCAGCAGTGGAGGATCGGGGGGTAATCAGCCCCAGCATTTT
TRBJ2-3,.,TRBV18,.,CASSLSTDTQYF,TGTGCCAGCTCACTAAGCACAGATACGCAGTATTTT
TRBJ2-3,TRBD2,TRBV9,.,CASSPPSGTLGAQYF,TGTGCCAGCAGCCCACCTAGCGGGACGCTCGGAGCGCAGTATTTT
TRBJ1-2,.,TRBV28,.,CASRAPGGPNYGYTF,TGTGCCAGCAGGGCTCCTGGGGGACCTAACTATGGCTACACCTTC
TRBJ2-5,.,TRBV7-2,.,CASSLISQETQYF,TGTGCCAGCAGCTTAATCTCCCAAGAGACCCAGTACTTC
TRBJ1-5,.,TRBV19,.,CASSVDSSYQPQHF,TGTGCCAGTAGTGTAGACAGTTCCTATCAGCCCCAGCATTTT
TRBJ2-2,.,TRBV2,.,CASSEVRTVILNTGELFF,TGTGCCAGCAGTGAAGTGCGGACAGTGATCCTGAACACCGGGGAGCTGTTTTTT
TRBJ1-1,.,TRBV18,.,CASSPGPGTEAFF,TGTGCCAGCTCACCAGGGCCTGGGACTGAAGCTTTCTTT
TRBJ2-2,.,TRBV4-3,once,CASSPGASIMELFF,TGCGCCAGCAGCCCCGGGGCTAGCATTATGGAGCTGTTTTTT